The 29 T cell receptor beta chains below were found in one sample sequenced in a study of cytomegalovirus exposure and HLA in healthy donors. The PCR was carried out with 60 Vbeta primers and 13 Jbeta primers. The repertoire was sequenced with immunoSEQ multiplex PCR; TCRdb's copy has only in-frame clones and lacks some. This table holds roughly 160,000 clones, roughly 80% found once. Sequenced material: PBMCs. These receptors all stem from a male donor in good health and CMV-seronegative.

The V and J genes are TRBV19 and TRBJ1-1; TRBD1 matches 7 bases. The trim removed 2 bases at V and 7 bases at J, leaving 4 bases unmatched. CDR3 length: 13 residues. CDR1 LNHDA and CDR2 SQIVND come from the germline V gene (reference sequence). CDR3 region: CASSILQGNEAFF. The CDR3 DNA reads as TGTGCCAGTAGTATATTACAGGGGAATGAAGCTTTCTTT.

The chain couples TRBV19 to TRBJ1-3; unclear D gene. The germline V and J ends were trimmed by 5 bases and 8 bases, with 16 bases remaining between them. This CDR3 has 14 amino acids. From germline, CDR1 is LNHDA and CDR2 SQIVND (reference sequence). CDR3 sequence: CASSAGLTADTIYF. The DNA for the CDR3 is TGTGCCAGTAGTGCGGGCCTCACCGCGGACACCATATATTTT. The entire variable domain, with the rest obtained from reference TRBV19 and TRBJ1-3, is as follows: DGGITQSPKYLFRKEGQNVTLSCEQNLNHDAMYWYRQDPGQGLRLIYYSQIVNDFQKGDIAEGYSVSREKKESFPLTVTSAQKNPTAFYLCASSAGLTADTIYFGEGSWLTVV.

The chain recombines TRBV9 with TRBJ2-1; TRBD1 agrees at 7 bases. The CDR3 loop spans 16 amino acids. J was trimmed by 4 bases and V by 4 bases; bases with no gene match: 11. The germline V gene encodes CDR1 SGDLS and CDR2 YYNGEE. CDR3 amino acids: CASSLMRTGSYNEQFF. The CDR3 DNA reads TGTGCCAGCAGCCTGATGAGGACAGGCTCATACAATGAGCAGTTCTTC.

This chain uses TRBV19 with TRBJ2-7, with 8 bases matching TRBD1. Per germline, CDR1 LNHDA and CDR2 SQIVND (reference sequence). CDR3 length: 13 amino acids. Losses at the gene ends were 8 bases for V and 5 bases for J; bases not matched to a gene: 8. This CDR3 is CASSTRGLDEQYF. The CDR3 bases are TGTGCCAGTTCCACCAGGGGGCTGGACGAGCAGTACTTC.

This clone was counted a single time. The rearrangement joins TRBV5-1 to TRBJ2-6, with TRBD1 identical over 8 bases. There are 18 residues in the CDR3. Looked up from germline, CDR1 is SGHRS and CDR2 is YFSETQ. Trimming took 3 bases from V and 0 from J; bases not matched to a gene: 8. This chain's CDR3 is CASSSTPGTGSGANVLTF. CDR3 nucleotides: TGCGCCAGCAGCTCAACCCCCGGGACAGGCTCTGGGGCCAACGTCCTGACTTTC.

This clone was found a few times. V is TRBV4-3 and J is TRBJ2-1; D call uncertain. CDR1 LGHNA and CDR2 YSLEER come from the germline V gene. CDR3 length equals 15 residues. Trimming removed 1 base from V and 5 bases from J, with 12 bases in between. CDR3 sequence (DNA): TGCGCCAGCAGCCAAGTCCAGCGACTCGACAATGAGCAGTTCTTC. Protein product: CASSQVQRLDNEQFF.

The CDR3 is CASSLGAGGPTDTQYF. The CDR3 bases are TGCGCCAGCAGCCTGGGGGCGGGGGGGCCGACAGATACGCAGTATTTT. The chain joins TRBV4-3 to TRBJ2-3, with 9 bases that match TRBD2. This CDR3 has 16 residues. CDR1 is LGHNA and CDR2 is YSLEER in the germline V gene. V shed 4 bases, J shed 3 bases, and the junction held 8 bases outside the gene matches.

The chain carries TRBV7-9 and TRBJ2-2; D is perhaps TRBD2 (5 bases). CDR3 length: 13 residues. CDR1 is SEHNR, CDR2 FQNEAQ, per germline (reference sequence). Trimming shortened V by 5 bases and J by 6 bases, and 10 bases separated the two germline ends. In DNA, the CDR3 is TGTGCCAGCAGCGCGCTAGCCTCCGGGGAGCTGTTTTTT. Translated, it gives CASSALASGELFF.

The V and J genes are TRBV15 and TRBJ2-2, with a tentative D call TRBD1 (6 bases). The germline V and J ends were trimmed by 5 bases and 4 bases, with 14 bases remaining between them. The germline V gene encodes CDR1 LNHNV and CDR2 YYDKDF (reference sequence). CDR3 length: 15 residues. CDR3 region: CATSENRVATGELFF. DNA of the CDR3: TGTGCCACCAGCGAGAACAGGGTAGCCACCGGGGAGCTGTTTTTT.

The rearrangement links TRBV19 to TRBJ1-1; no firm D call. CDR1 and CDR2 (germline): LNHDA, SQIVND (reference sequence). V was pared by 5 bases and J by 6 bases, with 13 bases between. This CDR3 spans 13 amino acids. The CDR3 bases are TGTGCCAGTAGTTCCGGGTTGGGAGCTGAAGCTTTCTTT. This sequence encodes CASSSGLGAEAFF.

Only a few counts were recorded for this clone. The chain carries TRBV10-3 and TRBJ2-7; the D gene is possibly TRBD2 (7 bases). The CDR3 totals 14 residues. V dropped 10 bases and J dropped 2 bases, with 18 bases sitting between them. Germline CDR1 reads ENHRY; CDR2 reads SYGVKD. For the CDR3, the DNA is TGTGCCACACGACCTAGGGGGGGTACCTACGAGCAGTACTTC. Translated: CATRPRGGTYEQYF.

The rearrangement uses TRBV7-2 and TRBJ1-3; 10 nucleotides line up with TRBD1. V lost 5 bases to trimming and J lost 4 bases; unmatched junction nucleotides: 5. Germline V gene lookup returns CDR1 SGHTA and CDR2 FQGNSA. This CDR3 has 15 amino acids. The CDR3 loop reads CASSRTGGRGNTIYF. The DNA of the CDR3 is TGTGCCAGCAGCCGGACAGGGGGGAGAGGAAACACCATATATTTT.

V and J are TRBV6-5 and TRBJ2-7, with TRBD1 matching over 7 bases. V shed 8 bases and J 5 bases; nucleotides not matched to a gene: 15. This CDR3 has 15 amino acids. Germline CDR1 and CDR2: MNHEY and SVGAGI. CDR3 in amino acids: CASGLNQGDGHEQYF. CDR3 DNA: TGTGCCAGCGGGTTAAACCAGGGGGACGGACACGAGCAGTACTTC.

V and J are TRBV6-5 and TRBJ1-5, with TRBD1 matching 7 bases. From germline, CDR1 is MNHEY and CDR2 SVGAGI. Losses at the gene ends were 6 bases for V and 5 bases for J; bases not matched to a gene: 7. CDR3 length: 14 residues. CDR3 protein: CASRPTGYYQPQHF. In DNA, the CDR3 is TGTGCCAGCAGGCCGACAGGGTACTATCAGCCCCAGCATTTT.

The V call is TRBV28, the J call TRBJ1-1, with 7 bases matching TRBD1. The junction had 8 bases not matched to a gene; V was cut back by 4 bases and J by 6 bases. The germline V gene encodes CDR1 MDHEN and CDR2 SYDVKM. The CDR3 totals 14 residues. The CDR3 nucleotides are TGTGCCAGCAGTTACAGGGGTGGAAAGTCTGAAGCTTTCTTT. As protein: CASSYRGGKSEAFF.

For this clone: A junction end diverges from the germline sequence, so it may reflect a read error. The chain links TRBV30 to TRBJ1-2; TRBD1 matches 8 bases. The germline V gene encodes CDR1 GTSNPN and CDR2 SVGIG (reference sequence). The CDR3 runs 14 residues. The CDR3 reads CAWRLGQGSFGYPF. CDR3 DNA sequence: TGTGCCTGGAGATTAGGACAGGGATCCTTTGGCTACCCCTTC. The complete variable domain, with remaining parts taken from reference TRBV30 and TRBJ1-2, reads SQTIHQWPATLVQPVGSPLSLECTVEGTSNPNLYWYRQAAGRGLQLLFYSVGIGQISSEVPQNLSASRPQDRQFILSSKKLLLSDSGFYLCAWRLGQGSFGYPFGSGTRLTVV.

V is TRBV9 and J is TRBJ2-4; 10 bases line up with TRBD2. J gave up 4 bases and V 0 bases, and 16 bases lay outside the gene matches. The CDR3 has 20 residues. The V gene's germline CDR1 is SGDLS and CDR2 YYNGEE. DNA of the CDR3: TGTGCCAGCAGCGTAGGGACTAGCGGAGACGGGGGGGAGGCTAAAAACATTCAGTACTTC. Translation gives CASSVGTSGDGGEAKNIQYF.

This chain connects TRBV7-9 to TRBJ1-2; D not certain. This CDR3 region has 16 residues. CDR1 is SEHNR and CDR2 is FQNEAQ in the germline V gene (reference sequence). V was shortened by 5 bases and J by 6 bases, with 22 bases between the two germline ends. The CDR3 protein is CASSPNPWREGNGYTF. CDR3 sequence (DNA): TGTGCCAGCAGCCCAAACCCTTGGCGGGAGGGAAATGGCTACACCTTC.

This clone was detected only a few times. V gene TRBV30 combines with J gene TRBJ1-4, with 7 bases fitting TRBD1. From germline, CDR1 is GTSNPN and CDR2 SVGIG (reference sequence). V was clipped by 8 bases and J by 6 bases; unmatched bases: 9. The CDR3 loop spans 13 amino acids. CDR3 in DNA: TGTGCCGGACAGGACCCGGGGCATGAAAAACTGTTTTTT. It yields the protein CAGQDPGHEKLFF.

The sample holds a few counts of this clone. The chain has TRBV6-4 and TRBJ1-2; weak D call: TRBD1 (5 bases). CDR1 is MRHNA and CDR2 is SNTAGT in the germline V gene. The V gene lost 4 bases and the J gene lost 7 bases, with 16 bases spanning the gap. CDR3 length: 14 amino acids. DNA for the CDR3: TGTGCCAGCAGTGCGGACAATCGGTCGGGTGGCTACACCTTC. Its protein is CASSADNRSGGYTF.

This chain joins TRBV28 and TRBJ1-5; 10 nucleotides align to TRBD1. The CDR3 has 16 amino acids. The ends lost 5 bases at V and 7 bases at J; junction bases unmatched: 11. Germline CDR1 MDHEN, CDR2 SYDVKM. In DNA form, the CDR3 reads TGTGCCAGCAGTGATGGGGACAGGGGATCTTTCCAGCCCCAGCATTTT. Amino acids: CASSDGDRGSFQPQHF.

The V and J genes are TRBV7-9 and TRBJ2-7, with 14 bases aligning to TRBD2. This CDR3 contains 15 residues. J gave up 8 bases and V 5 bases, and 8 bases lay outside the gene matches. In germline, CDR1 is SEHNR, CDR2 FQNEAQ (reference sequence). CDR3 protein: CASSPPGLAGEQQYF. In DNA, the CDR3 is TGTGCCAGCAGCCCCCCGGGACTAGCGGGAGAGCAGCAGTACTTC.

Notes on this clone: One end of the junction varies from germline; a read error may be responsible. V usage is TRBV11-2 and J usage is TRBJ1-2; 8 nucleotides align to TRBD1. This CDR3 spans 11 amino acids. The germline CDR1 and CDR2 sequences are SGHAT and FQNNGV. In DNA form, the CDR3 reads TGTGCCAGCAGCCAACAGGGACAGGCGGTATTC. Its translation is CASSQQGQAVF.

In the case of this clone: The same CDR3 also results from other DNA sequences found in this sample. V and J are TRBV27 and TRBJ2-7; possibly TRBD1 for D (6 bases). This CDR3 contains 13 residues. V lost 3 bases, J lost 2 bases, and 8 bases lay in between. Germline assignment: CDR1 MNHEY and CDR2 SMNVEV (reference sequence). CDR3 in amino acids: CASSFQGTYEQYF. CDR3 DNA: TGTGCCAGCAGTTTTCAGGGGACCTACGAGCAGTACTTC.

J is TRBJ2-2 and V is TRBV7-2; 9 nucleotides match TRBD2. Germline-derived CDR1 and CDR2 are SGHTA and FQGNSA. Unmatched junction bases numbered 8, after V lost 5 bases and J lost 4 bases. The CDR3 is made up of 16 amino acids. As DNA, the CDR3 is TGTGCCAGCAGCCGAGGCGGGGGGGGGCTCACCGGGGAGCTGTTTTTT. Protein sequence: CASSRGGGGLTGELFF.

This CDR3 reads CASSLGLAGEGQYF. In nucleotides, the CDR3 is TGTGCCAGCAGCTTGGGACTAGCGGGGGAGGGGCAGTATTTT. The V call is TRBV5-4, the J call TRBJ2-3; 12 bases line up with TRBD2. CDR1 and CDR2 (germline): SGHNT, YYREEE (reference sequence). The CDR3 is 14 amino acids. Germline trimming cut 0 bases from V and 11 bases from J; bases unmatched to any gene: 4.

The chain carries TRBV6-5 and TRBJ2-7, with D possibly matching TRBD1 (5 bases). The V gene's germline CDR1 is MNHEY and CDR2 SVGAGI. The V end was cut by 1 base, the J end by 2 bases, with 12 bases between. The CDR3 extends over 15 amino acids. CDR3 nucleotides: TGTGCCAGCAGTTACTTGAAAGGGGCCGCCTACGAGCAGTACTTC. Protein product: CASSYLKGAAYEQYF.

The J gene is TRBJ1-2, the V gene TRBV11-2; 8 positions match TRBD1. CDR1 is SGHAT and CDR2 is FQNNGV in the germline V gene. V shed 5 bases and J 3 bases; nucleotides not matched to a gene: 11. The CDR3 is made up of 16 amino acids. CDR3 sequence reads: CASSQRSGGADYGYTF. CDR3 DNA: TGTGCCAGCAGCCAGCGGTCAGGGGGCGCCGACTATGGCTACACCTTC.

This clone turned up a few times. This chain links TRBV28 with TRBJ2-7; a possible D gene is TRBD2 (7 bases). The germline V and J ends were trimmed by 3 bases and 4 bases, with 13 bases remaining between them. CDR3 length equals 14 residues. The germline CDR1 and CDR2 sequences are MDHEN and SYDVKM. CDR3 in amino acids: CASSLGGGGYEQYF. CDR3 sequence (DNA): TGTGCCAGCAGTTTGGGGGGCGGGGGATACGAGCAGTACTTC. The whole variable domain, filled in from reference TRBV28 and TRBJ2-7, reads DVKVTQSSRYLVKRTGEKVFLECVQDMDHENMFWYRQDPGLGLRLIYFSYDVKMKEKGDIPEGYSVSREKKERFSLILESASTNQTSMYLCASSLGGGGYEQYFGPGTRLTVT.